This T cell receptor beta chain emerged from a study of T cells after yellow fever vaccination. Whole-study results and caveats: Only a minor proportion of clonotypes was detected across both CD4 and CD8 compartments. At 95% to 97% for CD4 and almost 90% for CD8, most primary-vaccination clones showed up again after the booster.

This clonotype appeared many times. What it binds is not known. TCRdb used MiXCR to reprocess the 5' RACE reads, holding one entry per CDR3 protein. The sample holds 300,000 to 350,000 distinct CDR3 sequences, around 4.5% seen once. Trimming removed 6 bases from V and 6 bases from J, with 15 bases in between. This CDR3 contains 13 residues. Germline CDR1 MNHNS, CDR2 SASEGT. This sequence joins TRBV6-1 and TRBJ2-7, with a possible D match to TRBD1 (6 bases). Sequences were derived from PBMCs, sampled 15 days after the yellow fever booster vaccination. The sequence derives from a man between 18 and 35 years old who received the YFV17D yellow fever vaccine. The chain's CDR3 is CASSRDTGFEQYV. CDR3 DNA: TGTGCCAGCAGCCGGGACACCGGCTTCGAGCAGTACGTC.